This TCR beta chain emerged from a study of T cells in narcolepsy. Clones were sequenced by immunoSEQ multiplex PCR, and TCRdb holds only the in-frame ones, with some missing. The table shows tens of thousands of clones, with about 89% occurring only once. V was pared by 5 bases and J by 4 bases, with 7 bases of the junction left unmatched. Per the germline V gene, CDR1 is MNHNS and CDR2 is SASEGT. The CDR3 length is 15 residues. The sequence was collected from a human donor in good health. This chain links TRBV6-1 with TRBJ1-2; 10 bases agree with TRBD1. Sequences were obtained from memory (CD45RA-) CD4+ T cells from blood. This CDR3 is CASSSTGQGSYGYTF. The CDR3 DNA reads TGTGCCAGCAGTTCCACGGGACAGGGGTCCTATGGCTACACCTTC.